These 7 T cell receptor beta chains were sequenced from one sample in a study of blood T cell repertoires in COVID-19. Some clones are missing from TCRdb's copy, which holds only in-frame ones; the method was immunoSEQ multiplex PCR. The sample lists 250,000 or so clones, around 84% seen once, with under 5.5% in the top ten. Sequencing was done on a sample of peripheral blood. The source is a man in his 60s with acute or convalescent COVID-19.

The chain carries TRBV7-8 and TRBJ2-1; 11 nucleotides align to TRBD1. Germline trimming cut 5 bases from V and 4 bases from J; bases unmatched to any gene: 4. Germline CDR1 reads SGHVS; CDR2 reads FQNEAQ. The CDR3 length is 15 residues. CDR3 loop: CASSPGTGGYNEQFF. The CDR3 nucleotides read TGTGCCAGCAGCCCCGGGACAGGGGGGTACAATGAGCAGTTCTTC.

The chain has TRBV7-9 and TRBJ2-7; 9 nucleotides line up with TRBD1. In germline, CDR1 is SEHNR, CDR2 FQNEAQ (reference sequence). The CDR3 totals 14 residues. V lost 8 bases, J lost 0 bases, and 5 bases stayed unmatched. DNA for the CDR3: TGTGCCAGCGGTTGGGACAGGGTCTCCTACGAGCAGTACTTC. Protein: CASGWDRVSYEQYF.

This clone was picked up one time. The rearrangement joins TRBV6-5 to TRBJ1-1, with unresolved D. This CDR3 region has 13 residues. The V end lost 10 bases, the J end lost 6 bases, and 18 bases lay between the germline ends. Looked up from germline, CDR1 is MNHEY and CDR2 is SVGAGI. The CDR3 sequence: CATPGRHWSEAFF. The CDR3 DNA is TGTGCCACCCCAGGTCGACACTGGTCTGAAGCTTTCTTT.

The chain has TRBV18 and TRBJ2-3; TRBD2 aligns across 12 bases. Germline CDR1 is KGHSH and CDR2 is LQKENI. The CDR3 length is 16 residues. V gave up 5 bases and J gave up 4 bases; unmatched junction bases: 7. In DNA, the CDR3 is TGTGCCAGCTCATCCCTAGCGGGGGGGCGGTCAGATACGCAGTATTTT. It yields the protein CASSSLAGGRSDTQYF. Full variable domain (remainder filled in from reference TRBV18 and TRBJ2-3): NAGVMQNPRHLVRRRGQEARLRCSPMKGHSHVYWYRQLPEEGLKFMVYLQKENIIDESGMPKERFSAEFPKEGPSILRIQQVVRGDSAAYFCASSSLAGGRSDTQYFGPGTRLTVL.

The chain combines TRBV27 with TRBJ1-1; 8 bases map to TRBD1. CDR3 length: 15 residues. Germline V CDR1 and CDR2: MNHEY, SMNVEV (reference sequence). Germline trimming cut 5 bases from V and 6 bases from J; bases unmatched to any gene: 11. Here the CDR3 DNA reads TGTGCCAGCAGTATAACGGACAGGGAGGACGCTGAAGCTTTCTTT. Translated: CASSITDREDAEAFF.

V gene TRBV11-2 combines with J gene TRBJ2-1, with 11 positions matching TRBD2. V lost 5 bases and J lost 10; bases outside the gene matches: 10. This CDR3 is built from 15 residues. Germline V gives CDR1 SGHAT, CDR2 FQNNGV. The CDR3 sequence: CASSPLSGRAREQFF. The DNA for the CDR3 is TGTGCCAGCAGCCCACTTAGCGGGAGGGCCAGGGAGCAGTTCTTC.

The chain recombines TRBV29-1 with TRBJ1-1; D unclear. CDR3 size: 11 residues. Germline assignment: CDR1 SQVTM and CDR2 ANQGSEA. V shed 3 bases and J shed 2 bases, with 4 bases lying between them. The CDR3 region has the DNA TGCAGCGTTGATAGAAACACTGAAGCTTTCTTT. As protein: CSVDRNTEAFF. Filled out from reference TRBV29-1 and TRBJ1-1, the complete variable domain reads SAVISQKPSRDICQRGTSLTIQCQVDSQVTMMFWYRQQPGQSLTLIATANQGSEATYESGFVIDKFPISRPNLTFSTLTVSNMSPEDSSIYLCSVDRNTEAFFGQGTRLTVV.